Presented here are 23 T cell receptor beta chains from one specimen sequenced in a study of human T cells and chemical hapten exposure. TCRdb used MiXCR to reprocess the RACE reads, holding one entry per CDR3 protein. The repertoire includes 130,000 or so distinct CDR3 sequences, approximately 9.5% of them detected once, and 1.5% to 2% sits in the top ten. Regarding time point: healthy volunteer bleed at 2 weeks. Total RNA was isolated from whole blood that had not been fractionated. Sequencing used whole blood. These receptors were collected from a male donor in good health. Some clones in this sample may be carry-over from other donors' samples.

The chain couples TRBV12-3 or TRBV12-4 to TRBJ1-5; the D gene is possibly TRBD1 (5 bases). The V and J ends lost 5 bases and 6 bases respectively, with 8 bases between them. The CDR3 spans 12 residues. The CDR3 coding sequence is TGTGCCAGCAGTACCCAGGGTCAGCCCCAGCATTTT. Residues: CASSTQGQPQHF.

The genes are TRBV15 and TRBJ1-2, with 9 positions matching TRBD1. The junction had 4 bases not matched to a gene; V was cut back by 5 bases and J by 3 bases. The germline gives CDR1 LNHNV, CDR2 YYDKDF (reference sequence). This CDR3 region has 14 residues. The CDR3 spells CATSGQGFDYGYTF. The CDR3 DNA is TGTGCCACCAGCGGACAGGGGTTCGACTATGGCTACACCTTC.

This clonotype was seen repeatedly, ten times or more. This rearrangement joins TRBV10-3 to TRBJ2-1, with a tentative D call TRBD2 (5 bases). This CDR3 comprises 19 residues. Deletions cut 3 bases from V and 2 bases from J, with 23 bases between. CDR1 ENHRY and CDR2 SYGVKD come from the germline V gene. Here the CDR3 reads CAISDGEGKAALTYNEQFF. The CDR3 DNA follows: TGTGCCATCAGTGACGGCGAGGGAAAAGCGGCTCTAACCTACAATGAGCAGTTCTTC.

The chain recombines TRBV27 with TRBJ2-5; D is possibly TRBD1 (6 bases). The ends were cut back, 2 bases at V and 1 base at J, with 8 bases in the middle. This CDR3 spans 14 amino acids. The germline V gene encodes CDR1 MNHEY and CDR2 SMNVEV (reference sequence). The DNA for the CDR3 is TGTGCCAGCAGTTTACAGGGGCCCCAAGAGACCCAGTACTTC. Translation: CASSLQGPQETQYF.

In its sample, this clonotype was seen many times. The V and J genes are TRBV27 and TRBJ2-2; 13 positions match TRBD2. The CDR3 is 12 residues long. Germline CDR1 and CDR2: MNHEY and SMNVEV (reference sequence). V lost 10 bases to trimming and J lost 11 bases; unmatched junction nucleotides: 4. CDR3 sequence: CATGLAGVELFF. DNA of the CDR3: TGTGCCACAGGACTAGCGGGGGTAGAGCTGTTTTTT.

In its sample, this clonotype was seen many times. CDR3 sequence (DNA): TGTGCCAGCAGCGTAGGCGGGGCCCCCCAAGAGACCCAGTACTTC. Protein sequence: CASSVGGAPQETQYF. The chain recombines TRBV9 with TRBJ2-5; perhaps TRBD2 as D (6 bases). Trimming took off 0 bases at V and 1 base at J, with 10 bases between the two ends. The germline gives CDR1 SGDLS, CDR2 YYNGEE. The CDR3 extends over 15 amino acids.

This clonotype was seen many times. This chain uses TRBV3-1 with TRBJ2-2; 7 positions agree with TRBD1. There are 13 residues in the CDR3. CDR1 is LGHDT and CDR2 is YNNKEL in the germline V gene (reference sequence). The V and J ends lost 4 bases and 6 bases, in that order; junction bases with no gene match: 2. CDR3 in amino acids: CASSPTGAGELFF. As DNA, the CDR3 is TGTGCCAGCAGCCCCACAGGGGCCGGGGAGCTGTTTTTT. The full variable domain, rest sourced from reference TRBV3-1 and TRBJ2-2, is DTAVSQTPKYLVTQMGNDKSIKCEQNLGHDTMYWYKQDSKKFLKIMFSYNNKELIINETVPNRFSPKSPDKAHLNLHINSLELGDSAVYFCASSPTGAGELFFGEGSRLTVL.

Ten or more counts support this clonotype. This sequence joins TRBV29-1 and TRBJ2-6, with 9 bases that match TRBD1. In germline, CDR1 is SQVTM, CDR2 ANQGSEA. V lost 6 bases to trimming and J lost 0 bases; unmatched junction nucleotides: 12. This CDR3 has 18 residues. CDR3 in amino acids: CSVITPGQGFSGANVLTF. The CDR3 region has the DNA TGCAGCGTAATCACACCGGGACAGGGATTCTCTGGGGCCAACGTCCTGACTTTC.

The genes are TRBV24-1 and TRBJ1-2; D remains ambiguous. This CDR3 is 14 amino acids long. The V and J ends lost 2 bases and 0 bases respectively, with 6 bases between them. Germline CDR1 is KGHDR and CDR2 is SFDVKD. In DNA, the CDR3 is TGTGCCACCAGTGATTCCACAGCTAACTATGGCTACACCTTC. This gives the protein CATSDSTANYGYTF.

The chain links TRBV10-3 to TRBJ2-7; 8 bases line up with TRBD2. The CDR3 loop spans 14 amino acids. Germline lookup yields CDR1 ENHRY and CDR2 SYGVKD. The ends lost 4 bases at V and 0 bases at J; junction bases unmatched: 2. The CDR3 DNA is TGTGCCATCAGTGGACTAGCGAGCTCCTACGAGCAGTACTTC. Its protein product is CAISGLASSYEQYF.

This clonotype was recorded many times. This chain links TRBV29-1 with TRBJ1-1; D gene ambiguous. The CDR3 is 14 residues long. Trimming took off 5 bases at V and 3 bases at J, with 16 bases between the two ends. Germline V gene lookup returns CDR1 SQVTM and CDR2 ANQGSEA. CDR3 in amino acids: CSVLAPLGYTEAFF. In nucleotides, the CDR3 is TGCAGCGTTCTGGCTCCACTGGGCTACACTGAAGCTTTCTTT. Drawing the rest from reference TRBV29-1 and TRBJ1-1, the complete variable domain is SAVISQKPSRDICQRGTSLTIQCQVDSQVTMMFWYRQQPGQSLTLIATANQGSEATYESGFVIDKFPISRPNLTFSTLTVSNMSPEDSSIYLCSVLAPLGYTEAFFGQGTRLTVV.

This clonotype was recorded many times. CDR3 nucleotide sequence: TGCGCCAGCAGCTATGGAGGGACTAGCGGAAACTACGAGCAGTACTTC. This codes for CASSYGGTSGNYEQYF. The rearrangement links TRBV5-1 to TRBJ2-7; 11 bases fit TRBD2. Germline-derived CDR1 and CDR2 are SGHRS and YFSETQ. The CDR3 is made up of 16 amino acids. V trimming: 3 bases; J trimming: 3 bases; junction bases outside the gene matches: 8. The full variable domain, rest sourced from reference TRBV5-1 and TRBJ2-7, is KAGVTQTPRYLIKTRGQQVTLSCSPISGHRSVSWYQQTPGQGLQFLFEYFSETQRNKGNFPGRFSGRQFSNSRSEMNVSTLELGDSALYLCASSYGGTSGNYEQYFGPGTRLTVT.

This clonotype was recorded at least ten times. The CDR3 here is CASSQDRSGGAYEQYF. The DNA for the CDR3 is TGCGCCAGCAGCCAAGACCGAAGCGGGGGGGCCTACGAGCAGTACTTC. The chain couples TRBV4-3 to TRBJ2-7; 10 bases match TRBD2. Germline CDR1 and CDR2: LGHNA and YSLEER. The junction had 4 bases not matched to a gene; V was cut back by 0 bases and J by 2 bases. This CDR3 region has 16 residues.

This clonotype was detected many times. The J gene is TRBJ2-3, the V gene TRBV3-1; maybe TRBD1 (5 bases). The CDR3 is made up of 12 amino acids. Germline CDR1 is LGHDT and CDR2 is YNNKEL (reference sequence). Deletions cut 8 bases from V and 4 bases from J, with 10 bases between. In DNA, the CDR3 is TGTGCCAGCCAGGAAGGGGCAGATACGCAGTATTTT. It specifies CASQEGADTQYF.

This clonotype turned up a few times. The chain carries TRBV20-1 and TRBJ2-7; 7 nucleotides line up with TRBD2. J was trimmed by 3 bases and V by 5 bases; bases with no gene match: 13. CDR1 DFQATT and CDR2 SNEGSKA come from the germline V gene (reference sequence). CDR3 size: 15 residues. The CDR3 sequence is CSAFSLWGGGYEQYF. As DNA, the CDR3 is TGCAGTGCTTTTTCCTTGTGGGGGGGAGGCTACGAGCAGTACTTC.

This clonotype was seen once. The V call is TRBV5-6, the J call TRBJ1-1, with 8 positions matching TRBD1. V lost 5 bases, J lost 10 bases, and 7 bases stayed unmatched. In germline, CDR1 is SGHDT, CDR2 YYEEEE. The CDR3 covers 12 residues. The DNA for the CDR3 is TGTGCCAGCAGTTTAGGACAGGGTGGAGCTTTCTTT. It is translated as CASSLGQGGAFF.

This clonotype came up a few times. The chain couples TRBV11-2 to TRBJ1-4; possibly TRBD1 for D (6 bases). This CDR3 is 15 amino acids long. Trimming removed 5 bases at V and 8 bases at J, with 18 bases between. CDR1 and CDR2 from the germline V gene are SGHAT and FQNNGV. In nucleotides, the CDR3 is TGTGCCAGCAGCATCCTAACGGGGGCTGACGAAAAACTGTTTTTT. Translated, it gives CASSILTGADEKLFF.

The CDR3 spells CASSSGTGKLFYEQYF. As DNA, the CDR3 is TGTGCCAGCAGCTCCGGGACAGGGAAGCTTTTCTACGAGCAGTACTTC. The V gene is TRBV7-9, the J gene TRBJ2-7, with 9 bases identical to TRBD1. CDR3 length: 16 residues. Germline V CDR1 and CDR2: SEHNR, FQNEAQ (reference sequence). V lost 4 bases to trimming and J lost 3 bases; unmatched junction nucleotides: 10.

The chain has TRBV7-2 and TRBJ1-5; D remains unclear. Germline assignment: CDR1 SGHTA and CDR2 FQGNSA. The CDR3 covers 14 residues. V lost 1 base, J lost 2 bases, and 6 bases lay in between. This chain's CDR3 is CASSLGDGNQPQHF. As DNA, the CDR3 is TGTGCCAGCAGCTTAGGGGATGGCAATCAGCCCCAGCATTTT.

This clonotype has more than one count but fewer than ten. J is TRBJ2-3 and V is TRBV5-1; D gene ambiguous. Germline V gene sequence: CDR1 SGHRS, CDR2 YFSETQ. Trimming pared 4 bases from V and 1 base from J, leaving 10 bases between. This CDR3 region has 14 residues. The DNA of the CDR3 is TGCGCCAGCAGCCTCCGGTCGGGCACAGATACGCAGTATTTT. Its protein is CASSLRSGTDTQYF.

This clonotype was seen a single time. The rearrangement uses TRBV5-1 and TRBJ2-2; 7 bases are a match to TRBD1. The CDR3 consists of 17 residues. J lost 2 bases, V lost 0 bases, and 7 bases had no gene match. Per germline, CDR1 SGHRS and CDR2 YFSETQ. The CDR3 DNA sequence: TGCGCCAGCAGCTTGGCCTCCAGGACAGGAAACACCGGGGAGCTGTTTTTT. It codes for CASSLASRTGNTGELFF.

This clonotype appeared a few times. The CDR3 DNA reads as TGTGCCAGCTCACCACCCCCAGGGGGCAACGAGCAGTACTTC. It specifies CASSPPPGGNEQYF. The rearrangement links TRBV18 to TRBJ2-7; 8 bases are shared with TRBD1. Trimming at V came to 0 bases and at J to 5 bases, leaving 3 bases not matched to a gene. This CDR3 region has 14 residues. CDR1 and CDR2 from the germline V gene are KGHSH and LQKENI.

As to this clonotype: A read error is possible here, since a much larger clone lies one base away. This chain uses TRBV6-6 with TRBJ2-7; D is unresolved. V lost 4 bases, J lost 2 bases, and 15 bases lay in between. Germline V gene data show CDR1 as MNHNY and CDR2 as SVGAGI (reference sequence). This CDR3 has 15 amino acids. In nucleotides, the CDR3 is TGTGCCAGCAGTTGCAATGGACCGACGACCTACGAGCAGTACTTC. As protein: CASSCNGPTTYEQYF.